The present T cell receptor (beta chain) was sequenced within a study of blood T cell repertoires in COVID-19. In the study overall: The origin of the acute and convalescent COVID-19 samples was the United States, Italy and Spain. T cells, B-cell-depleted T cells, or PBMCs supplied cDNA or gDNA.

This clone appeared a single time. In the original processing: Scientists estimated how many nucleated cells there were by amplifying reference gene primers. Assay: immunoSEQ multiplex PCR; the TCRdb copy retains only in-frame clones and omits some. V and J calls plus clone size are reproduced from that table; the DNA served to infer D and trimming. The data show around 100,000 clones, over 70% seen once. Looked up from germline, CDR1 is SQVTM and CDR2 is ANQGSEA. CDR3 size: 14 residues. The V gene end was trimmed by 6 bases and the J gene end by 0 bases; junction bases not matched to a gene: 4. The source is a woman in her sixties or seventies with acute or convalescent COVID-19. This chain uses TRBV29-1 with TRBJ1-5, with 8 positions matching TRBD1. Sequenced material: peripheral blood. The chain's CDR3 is CSVQTGDSNQPQHF. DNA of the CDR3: TGCAGCGTGCAGACAGGGGATAGCAATCAGCCCCAGCATTTT.